These 15 T cell receptor beta chains were sequenced from one sample in a study of tumor and adjacent non-tumor tissue in lung cancer. The template was RNA from unsorted bulk tissue. This non-tumor lung sample came from over 3 cm beyond the tumor edge. Three rounds of nested PCR, following a modified ARM-PCR protocol, produced the TCRbeta library. A single record per CDR3 protein comes from TCRdb applying MiXCR to the multiplex PCR reads. The sample includes tens of thousands of distinct CDR3 sequences, approximately 59% seen only once; the top ten take over 15%. The specimen sequenced was distant non-tumor lung tissue. These receptors all come from a middle-aged woman with non-small cell lung cancer.

The chain is built from TRBV14 and TRBJ2-1; the D gene is possibly TRBD1 (5 bases). V was cut by 11 bases and J by 0 bases, with 23 bases left in between. Germline V gene data show CDR1 as SGHDN and CDR2 as FVKESK. This CDR3 region has 17 residues. CDR3 sequence (DNA): TGTGCCGGCAACCAAGTAGGGGTCCCAAGCTCCTACAATGAGCAGTTCTTC. Translating it yields CAGNQVGVPSSYNEQFF.

As regards this clonotype: A much bigger clone sits one base away, suggesting this may be a read error. The chain is built from TRBV5-4 and TRBJ2-1, with D tentatively TRBD1 or TRBD2 (6 bases each). Trimming shortened V by 2 bases and J by 5 bases, and 11 bases separated the two germline ends. Per the germline V gene, CDR1 is SGHNT and CDR2 is YYREEE (reference sequence). There are 14 residues in the CDR3. The CDR3 DNA sequence: TGTGCCAGCAGCTTAACTAGGGGGGACAATGAGCAGTTCTTC. It specifies CASSLTRGDNEQFF. Full variable domain (outside the CDR3, taken from reference TRBV5-4 and TRBJ2-1): ETGVTQSPTHLIKTRGQQVTLRCSSQSGHNTVSWYQQALGQGPQFIFQYYREEENGRGNFPPRFSGLQFPNYSSELNVNALELDDSALYLCASSLTRGDNEQFFGPGTRLTVL.

This clonotype was picked up many times. The chain has TRBV30 and TRBJ2-7, with 11 bases aligning to TRBD2. The CDR3 length is 15 residues. From germline, CDR1 is GTSNPN and CDR2 SVGIG (reference sequence). Trimming at V came to 3 bases and at J to 1 base, leaving 5 bases not matched to a gene. The CDR3 is CAWRDTSGSSYEQYF. The CDR3 nucleotides are TGTGCCTGGAGGGACACTAGCGGGAGTTCCTACGAGCAGTACTTC.

About this clonotype: One end of the junction fails to match germline, which may point to a read error. The chain couples TRBV11-2 to TRBJ2-5; D remains ambiguous. The CDR3 length is 12 residues. The germline CDR1 and CDR2 sequences are SGHAT and FQNNGV. In DNA form, the CDR3 reads TGTGTCAGCAGCTTAGTTCAAGGGACCCAGTACTTC. Its protein is CVSSLVQGTQYF.

This clonotype turned up a few times. A clone one base away is much larger, so this may be a read error. The chain couples TRBV6-6 to TRBJ1-3, with TRBD1 matching over 10 bases. After removal of 7 bases from V and 8 bases from J, the junction contained 14 bases not matched to a gene. Germline values: CDR1 MNHNY, CDR2 SVGAGI (reference sequence). The length of the CDR3 is 16 residues. CDR3 coding DNA: TGTGCCAGCAACCTCGACAGGGGGCGCGGGACAGACACCATATATTTT. Its protein product is CASNLDRGRGTDTIYF.

Notes on this clonotype: It may be a read error: a sequence one base away is much more abundant. CDR3 coding DNA: TGTGCCAGCAGATCAGCGGGGGTGCTCACAGATACGCAGTATTTT. This encodes CASRSAGVLTDTQYF. The chain combines TRBV11-2 with TRBJ2-3, with 8 bases matching TRBD2. With V trimmed by 6 bases and J by 2 bases, 7 bases remained unmatched. The CDR3 is made up of 15 amino acids. Germline CDR1 and CDR2: SGHAT and FQNNGV.

A word on this clonotype: One end of the junction varies from germline; a read error may be responsible. The chain uses TRBV5-4 and TRBJ2-1; D may match TRBD1 or TRBD2 (5 bases each). Germline CDR1 and CDR2: SGHNT and YYREEE (reference sequence). The CDR3 covers 19 residues. The CDR3 bases are TGTGCCAGCAGCTTAGGGCCGGGATGGGGGTCGACCTCCTACAATGGGCAGTTCTTC. Amino acids: CASSLGPGWGSTSYNGQFF.

This clonotype has ten or more counts. The J gene is TRBJ2-5, the V gene TRBV29-1, with TRBD1 identical over 7 bases. Germline lookup yields CDR1 SQVTM and CDR2 ANQGSEA. The CDR3 totals 13 residues. Trimming took 7 bases from V and 4 from J; bases not matched to a gene: 9. The DNA for the CDR3 is TGCAGCGGGAAACAGGGGAACGGAGAGACCCAGTACTTC. Protein: CSGKQGNGETQYF.

On this clonotype: A junction boundary mismatches the germline segment, possibly from a read error. The chain combines TRBV10-2 with TRBJ2-5; a possible D gene is TRBD1 (6 bases). The CDR3 length is 13 residues. CDR1 WSHSY and CDR2 SAAADI come from the germline V gene. The CDR3 is CVSMTGTEETQYF. Written as DNA, the CDR3 is TGCGTCAGCATGACAGGTACTGAAGAGACCCAGTACTTC.

Concerning this clonotype: Here the CDR3 omits its conserved ending phenylalanine or tryptophan, so a read error is the likely source. This chain links TRBV4-2 with TRBJ2-1; 13 bases are shared with TRBD2. The germline gives CDR1 LGHNA, CDR2 YNFKEQ. The CDR3 runs 16 residues. The CDR3 region has the DNA TGCGCCAGCAGCCAAGGGACTAGCGGGGATATAAATGAGCAGTTCTTA. It is translated as CASSQGTSGDINEQFL.

The V gene is TRBV29-1, the J gene TRBJ2-3; possibly TRBD2 for D (6 bases). Germline V gene sequence: CDR1 SQVTM, CDR2 ANQGSEA. CDR3 length: 15 residues. Trimming took off 5 bases at V and 3 bases at J, with 18 bases between the two ends. CDR3 region: CSVFLARGITDTQYF. The CDR3 nucleotides are TGCAGCGTTTTCCTAGCGAGGGGAATTACAGATACGCAGTATTTT.

As regards this clonotype: Sequence at one end of the junction differs from germline and may be a read error. The rearrangement uses TRBV11-2 and TRBJ2-1, with TRBD2 matching 8 bases. CDR1 and CDR2 from the germline V gene are SGHAT and FQNNGV. The CDR3 is 16 amino acids. The CDR3 region is CVSSLDRTSTYNEQFF. DNA of the CDR3: TGTGTCAGCAGCTTAGATAGGACTAGCACTTACAATGAGCAGTTCTTC.

The J gene is TRBJ1-3, the V gene TRBV6-5; 10 nucleotides agree with TRBD1. The CDR3 is 15 amino acids. The trim removed 6 bases at V and 11 bases at J, leaving 13 bases unmatched. CDR1 and CDR2 (germline): MNHEY, SVGAGI. The CDR3 DNA is TGTGCCAGCAGCAGCGACAGGGGGCGGCGGGACTCCATATATTTT. It specifies CASSSDRGRRDSIYF.

V usage is TRBV6-1 and J usage is TRBJ1-5; no clear D gene. Germline CDR1 is MNHNS and CDR2 is SASEGT. The CDR3 is 15 residues long. The V end was cut by 4 bases, the J end by 5 bases, with 15 bases between. The CDR3 reads CASSGGQVNDQPQHF. CDR3 nucleotides: TGTGCCAGCAGTGGAGGGCAGGTAAATGATCAGCCCCAGCATTTT.

Sample share makes this clonotype medium-sized (0.01 to 0.1%). This rearrangement joins TRBV11-3 to TRBJ2-3; D ambiguous. CDR1 is SGHNT and CDR2 is YENEEA in the germline V gene. V lost 0 bases, J lost 1 base, and 8 bases lay in between. The CDR3 consists of 15 residues. The CDR3 protein is CASSLELGRTDTQYF. The CDR3, as DNA: TGTGCCAGCAGCTTAGAGCTGGGCCGCACAGATACGCAGTATTTT.